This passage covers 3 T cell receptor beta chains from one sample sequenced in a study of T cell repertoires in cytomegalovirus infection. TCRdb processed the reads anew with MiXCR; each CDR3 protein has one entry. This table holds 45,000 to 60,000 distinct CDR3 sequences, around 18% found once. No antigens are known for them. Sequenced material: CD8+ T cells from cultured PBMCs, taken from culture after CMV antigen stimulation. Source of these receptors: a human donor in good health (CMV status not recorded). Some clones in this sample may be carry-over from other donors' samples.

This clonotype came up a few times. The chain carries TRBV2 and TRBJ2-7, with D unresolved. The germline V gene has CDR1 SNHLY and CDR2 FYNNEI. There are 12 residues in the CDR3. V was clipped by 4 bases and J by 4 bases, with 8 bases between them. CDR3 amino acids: CASSAVGYEQYF. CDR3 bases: TGTGCCAGCAGTGCTGTAGGTTACGAGCAGTACTTC.

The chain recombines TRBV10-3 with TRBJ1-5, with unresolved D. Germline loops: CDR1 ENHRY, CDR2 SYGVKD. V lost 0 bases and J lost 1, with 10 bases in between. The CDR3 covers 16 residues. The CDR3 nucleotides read TGTGCCATCAGTGAGTCGAGTGGGTCCAGCAATCAGCCCCAGCATTTT. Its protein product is CAISESSGSSNQPQHF.

The CDR3, as DNA: TGTGCCAGCAGCTCCCGGGACAGTTCTAAACCCTACGAGCAGTACTTC. It translates to CASSSRDSSKPYEQYF. V and J are TRBV7-6 and TRBJ2-7; 7 nucleotides line up with TRBD1. V shed 4 bases and J 2 bases; nucleotides not matched to a gene: 11. The CDR3 sequence is 16 residues long. Germline V gene data show CDR1 as SGHVS and CDR2 as FNYEAQ.